One and the same sample provided the 27 T cell receptor beta chains below, sequenced in a study of graft-versus-host responses after intestinal transplantation. For these receptors, no antigen is known. Here immunoSEQ multiplex PCR was the method, and the copy in TCRdb shows in-frame clones only, minus some. The table has about 120,000 clones, roughly 91% seen once. The sample consisted of unstimulated CD4+ T cells sorted from spleen or lymph node cells, taken before intestinal transplant. These receptors originate from a human donor who received an intestinal transplant.

V gene TRBV14 combines with J gene TRBJ1-5; D unresolved. The CDR3 is 17 residues long. Trimming stripped 3 bases from V and 6 bases from J, with 21 bases between. CDR1 is SGHDN and CDR2 is FVKESK in the germline V gene. For the CDR3, the DNA is TGTGCCAGCAGCCAGCACACCGGGCAACAATGGGGTCAGCCCCAGCATTTT. Protein sequence: CASSQHTGQQWGQPQHF. Full variable domain (rest looked up from reference TRBV14 and TRBJ1-5): EAGVTQFPSHSVIEKGQTVTLRCDPISGHDNLYWYRRVMGKEIKFLLHFVKESKQDESGMPNNRFLAERTGGTYSTLKVQPAELEDSGVYFCASSQHTGQQWGQPQHFGDGTRLSIL.

The chain has TRBV4-2 and TRBJ2-3; TRBD2 matches at 10 bases. Germline assignment: CDR1 LGHNA and CDR2 YNFKEQ. The CDR3 consists of 15 residues. V lost 4 bases to trimming and J lost 4 bases; unmatched junction nucleotides: 5. Here the CDR3 DNA reads TGTGCCAGCAGCCGAGCTAGCGGGAGCTCAGATACGCAGTATTTT. It yields the protein CASSRASGSSDTQYF.

This sequence joins TRBV6-5 and TRBJ2-1; the D is unclear. Between the trimmed V and J ends, which lost 5 bases and 8 bases, there was a span of 13 bases. CDR1 and CDR2 (germline): MNHEY, SVGAGI. This CDR3 comprises 13 residues. The CDR3, as DNA: TGTGCCAGCAGTGTTTATAAAGGAGATGAGCAGTTCTTC. Amino acids: CASSVYKGDEQFF.

V gene TRBV15 combines with J gene TRBJ2-2, with 10 bases lining up with TRBD1. The CDR3 is 15 amino acids. Germline V gene lookup returns CDR1 LNHNV and CDR2 YYDKDF (reference sequence). V trimming: 11 bases; J trimming: 1 base; junction bases outside the gene matches: 7. CDR3 in amino acids: CACSRDRGNTGELFF. In DNA form, the CDR3 reads TGTGCCTGCAGCAGGGACAGGGGGAACACCGGGGAGCTGTTTTTT.

The rearrangement uses TRBV6-5 and TRBJ2-1; tentatively, D is TRBD1 or TRBD2 (5 bases each). Germline-derived CDR1 and CDR2 are MNHEY and SVGAGI. The CDR3 contains 15 residues. V lost 6 bases and J lost 0, with 12 bases in between. CDR3 in amino acids: CASRRDLNSYNEQFF. The CDR3 coding sequence is TGTGCCAGCAGACGGGACCTCAACTCCTACAATGAGCAGTTCTTC.

The J gene is TRBJ2-2, the V gene TRBV2; 11 bases are a match to TRBD1. The length of the CDR3 is 16 residues. Per germline, CDR1 SNHLY and CDR2 FYNNEI. Unmatched junction bases numbered 10, after V lost 6 bases and J lost 7 bases. The CDR3 protein is CASRKRTGGVGGELFF. The CDR3 nucleotides are TGTGCCAGCAGAAAGCGGACAGGGGGCGTGGGCGGGGAGCTGTTTTTT.

This sequence joins TRBV5-4 and TRBJ2-3; no clear D gene. CDR1 and CDR2 (germline): SGHNT, YYREEE (reference sequence). The CDR3 runs 14 residues. Between the trimmed V and J ends, which lost 4 bases and 2 bases, there was a span of 11 bases. The DNA of the CDR3 is TGTGCCAGCAGCACGACAACTGCCACAGATACGCAGTATTTT. Translated, it gives CASSTTTATDTQYF.

The sample holds a few counts of this clone. The J gene is TRBJ2-7, the V gene TRBV6-5, with a possible D match to TRBD1 (5 bases). This CDR3 contains 12 residues. V lost 6 bases, J lost 2 bases, and 8 bases lay in between. CDR1 is MNHEY, CDR2 SVGAGI, per germline. The CDR3 bases are TGTGCCAGCAGGAAGGGGACCTACGAGCAGTACTTC. It is translated as CASRKGTYEQYF.

The chain recombines TRBV6-5 with TRBJ2-5; the match to TRBD1 covers 8 bases. V lost 7 bases, J lost 3 bases, and 7 bases stayed unmatched. The CDR3 runs 14 residues. Germline-derived CDR1 and CDR2 are MNHEY and SVGAGI. The DNA for the CDR3 is TGTGCCAGCAACTCCGGGACAGGAAAAGAGACCCAGTACTTC. Encoded protein: CASNSGTGKETQYF.

The rearrangement links TRBV6-5 to TRBJ2-7; TRBD1 matches at 7 bases. The J segment lost 4 bases and the V segment lost 0 bases, leaving 6 bases of the junction unmatched. This CDR3 has 15 amino acids. CDR1 MNHEY and CDR2 SVGAGI come from the germline V gene. DNA of the CDR3: TGTGCCAGCAGTTACTCGTCAGGGGGTAGTTACGAGCAGTACTTC. Protein: CASSYSSGGSYEQYF.

V gene TRBV27 combines with J gene TRBJ2-2; 7 bases align to TRBD1. CDR3 length equals 18 residues. Per the germline V gene, CDR1 is MNHEY and CDR2 is SMNVEV (reference sequence). Germline trimming cut 5 bases from V and 2 bases from J; bases unmatched to any gene: 14. CDR3 sequence (DNA): TGTGCCAGCAGTCAACGTAGCCGGGACAGACTTAACACCGGGGAGCTGTTTTTT. Residues: CASSQRSRDRLNTGELFF.

The chain recombines TRBV27 with TRBJ1-5; TRBD1 aligns across 9 bases. The CDR3 length is 16 residues. V lost 6 bases and J lost 6; bases outside the gene matches: 12. Germline V gene data show CDR1 as MNHEY and CDR2 as SMNVEV (reference sequence). The CDR3 spells CASRPAPRDRVQPQHF. CDR3 nucleotides: TGTGCCAGCAGACCAGCGCCCCGGGACAGGGTTCAGCCCCAGCATTTT.

This clone was found once. This rearrangement joins TRBV28 to TRBJ2-7, with TRBD1 matching 11 bases. The CDR3 sequence is 15 residues long. After removal of 3 bases from V and 5 bases from J, the junction contained 6 bases not matched to a gene. Germline CDR1 is MDHEN and CDR2 is SYDVKM. The chain's CDR3 is CASSLRTGGVDEQYF. In nucleotides, the CDR3 is TGTGCCAGCAGTTTGAGGACAGGGGGCGTCGACGAGCAGTACTTC.

This chain connects TRBV19 to TRBJ2-2; D call uncertain. V shed 6 bases and J shed 6 bases, with 5 bases lying between them. The CDR3 sequence is 11 residues long. The germline gives CDR1 LNHDA, CDR2 SQIVND (reference sequence). For the CDR3, the DNA is TGTGCCAGTAGACAGTCCGGGGAGCTGTTTTTT. The encoded protein is CASRQSGELFF. The full variable domain, its missing parts supplied by reference TRBV19 and TRBJ2-2, is DGGITQSPKYLFRKEGQNVTLSCEQNLNHDAMYWYRQDPGQGLRLIYYSQIVNDFQKGDIAEGYSVSREKKESFPLTVTSAQKNPTAFYLCASRQSGELFFGEGSRLTVL.

This clone was observed once. The gene calls are TRBV15 and TRBJ1-1, with unresolved D. The CDR3 runs 14 residues. Trimming removed 1 base from V and 2 bases from J, with 8 bases in between. Germline V lookup: CDR1 LNHNV, CDR2 YYDKDF (reference sequence). CDR3 bases: TGTGCCACCAGCAGAGTGCGGGGAAACACTGAAGCTTTCTTT. It codes for CATSRVRGNTEAFF.

In this sample, this clone turned up once. This sequence joins TRBV18 and TRBJ1-1, with D perhaps TRBD1 (5 bases). CDR3 size: 13 residues. The germline V gene encodes CDR1 KGHSH and CDR2 LQKENI. V lost 8 bases to trimming and J lost 4 bases, with 14 bases between them. Here the CDR3 reads CASLRGGPTEAFF. The CDR3 nucleotides read TGTGCCAGCCTGAGGGGTGGGCCCACTGAAGCTTTCTTT.

To note about this clone: Its ends do not fully match the called genes, so a read error is possible. The J gene is TRBJ1-5, the V gene TRBV5-1; D is unclear. The CDR3 runs to 12 residues. The germline gives CDR1 SGHRS, CDR2 YFSETQ. CDR3: CASGLENQPQHF. Written as DNA, the CDR3 is TGCGCCAGCGGCTTAGAGAATCAGCCCCAGCATTTT.

The chain employs TRBV5-6 and TRBJ2-2, with D possibly being TRBD2 (5 bases). V dropped 6 bases and J dropped 1 base, with 16 bases sitting between them. The germline V gene has CDR1 SGHDT and CDR2 YYEEEE. The CDR3 is 16 residues long. The CDR3 loop is CASNLRQAGNTGELFF. CDR3 nucleotides: TGTGCCAGCAACTTACGGCAGGCGGGGAACACCGGGGAGCTGTTTTTT.

The V and J genes are TRBV5-4 and TRBJ2-7; 15 bases are shared with TRBD2. Per germline, CDR1 SGHNT and CDR2 YYREEE (reference sequence). CDR3 length: 17 residues. The junction had 7 bases not matched to a gene; V was cut back by 1 base and J by 5 bases. CDR3 loop: CASSLRTSGRAPDEQYF. The DNA for the CDR3 is TGTGCCAGCAGCTTGAGGACTAGCGGGAGGGCCCCGGACGAGCAGTACTTC.

The chain employs TRBV11-2 and TRBJ1-1, with D unresolved. CDR1 SGHAT and CDR2 FQNNGV come from the germline V gene. V was clipped by 1 base and J by 1 base, with 10 bases between them. The CDR3 consists of 15 residues. The CDR3 bases are TGTGCCAGCAGCTTAGTACGGGGTTCGAACACTGAAGCTTTCTTT. This translates into CASSLVRGSNTEAFF.

This rearrangement joins TRBV6-5 to TRBJ1-1; D is uncertain. Germline V gene sequence: CDR1 MNHEY, CDR2 SVGAGI. The CDR3 is 14 residues long. Between the trimmed V and J ends, which lost 2 bases and 2 bases, there was a span of 9 bases. The CDR3 nucleotides read TGTGCCAGCAGTTACGAATACGGTAACACTGAAGCTTTCTTT. Its translation is CASSYEYGNTEAFF.

Only one count was recorded for this clone. The chain is built from TRBV14 and TRBJ2-5, with D perhaps given as TRBD1 or TRBD2 (5 bases each). Germline CDR1 is SGHDN and CDR2 is FVKESK. The length of the CDR3 is 16 residues. V was cut by 4 bases and J by 5 bases, with 20 bases left in between. This CDR3 is CASSPPRDGPRETQYF. The CDR3 DNA reads as TGTGCCAGCAGCCCGCCCCGGGACGGCCCAAGGGAGACCCAGTACTTC.

The chain links TRBV4-1 to TRBJ2-2; the D is unclear. Germline V gene lookup returns CDR1 MGHRA and CDR2 YSYEKL. Trimming took 2 bases from V and 5 from J, leaving 15 bases between them. The CDR3 loop spans 16 amino acids. The CDR3 bases are TGCGCCAGCAGCCAACCTGTGTGGGTCAGAACCGGGGAGCTGTTTTTT. The encoded protein is CASSQPVWVRTGELFF.

The chain employs TRBV11-2 and TRBJ1-5, with D perhaps TRBD1 (5 bases). Germline values: CDR1 SGHAT, CDR2 FQNNGV. The CDR3 contains 13 residues. Trimming shortened V by 4 bases and J by 5 bases, and 9 bases separated the two germline ends. The CDR3 is CASSSKGDQPQHF. CDR3 in DNA: TGTGCCAGCAGCTCCAAAGGGGATCAGCCCCAGCATTTT.

The chain joins TRBV28 to TRBJ1-5; a weak D match, TRBD1 (5 bases). V lost 1 base, J lost 3 bases, and 7 bases lay in between. Germline V CDR1 and CDR2: MDHEN, SYDVKM. This CDR3 has 14 residues. CDR3 loop: CASSLYGANQPQHF. CDR3 in DNA: TGTGCCAGCAGTTTATACGGGGCCAATCAGCCCCAGCATTTT.

The J gene is TRBJ1-1, the V gene TRBV21-1. TRBV21-1 is described as a pseudogene. The CDR3 has 13 amino acids. The CDR3 DNA sequence: TGTGCCAGCAGCAAAGGGGACCGGCGGGGAGCTTTCTTT. Protein sequence: CASSKGDRRGAFF.

This chain uses TRBV2 with TRBJ1-5, with a weak D call TRBD1 (5 bases). This CDR3 spans 14 amino acids. Trimming removed 6 bases from V and 4 bases from J, with 13 bases in between. Germline CDR1 is SNHLY and CDR2 is FYNNEI. The CDR3 nucleotides read TGTGCCAGCAGCCTTCAGGGTGGTAATCAGCCCCAGCATTTT. Translated: CASSLQGGNQPQHF.